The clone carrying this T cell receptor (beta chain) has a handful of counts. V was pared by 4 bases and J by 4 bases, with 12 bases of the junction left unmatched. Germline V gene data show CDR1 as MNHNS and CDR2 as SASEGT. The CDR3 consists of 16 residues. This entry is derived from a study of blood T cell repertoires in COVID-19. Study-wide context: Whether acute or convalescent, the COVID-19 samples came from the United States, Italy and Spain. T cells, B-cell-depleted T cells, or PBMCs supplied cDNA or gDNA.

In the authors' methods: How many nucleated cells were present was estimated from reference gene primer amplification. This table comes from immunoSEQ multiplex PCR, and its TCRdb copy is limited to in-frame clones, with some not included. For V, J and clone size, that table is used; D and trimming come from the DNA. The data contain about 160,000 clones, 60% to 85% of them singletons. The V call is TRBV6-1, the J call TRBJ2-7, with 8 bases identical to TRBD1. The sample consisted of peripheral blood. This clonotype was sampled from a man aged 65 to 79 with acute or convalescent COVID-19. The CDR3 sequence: CASSANRGNIKYEQYF. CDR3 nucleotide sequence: TGTGCCAGCAGTGCAAACAGGGGGAACATCAAATACGAGCAGTACTTC.